Below, 11 T cell receptor beta chains from the same sample are listed, as sequenced in a study of shared clonotypes between healthy human individuals. It was CD45RO-negative cells, positively selected for CCR7, that made up naive CD8 cells, with terminally differentiated effector memory CD45RA+ cells excluded. Clones were sequenced by immunoSEQ multiplex PCR, and TCRdb holds only the in-frame ones, with some missing. The sample yields some 2,100,000 clones, about 92% seen once. Sequenced: naive CD8+ T cells from PBMCs. These TCRs come from a man in his late teens or twenties in good health. Some clones in this sample may be carry-over from other donors' samples.

This chain uses TRBV4-1 with TRBJ1-1; D remains ambiguous. The CDR3 spans 14 residues. Germline CDR1 is MGHRA and CDR2 is YSYEKL. V lost 3 bases and J 0 bases, leaving 8 bases between the germline ends. The DNA of the CDR3 is TGCGCCAGCAGCCAGGTTATACTGAACACTGAAGCTTTCTTT. Protein product: CASSQVILNTEAFF.

This clone has only a few counts. The chain is built from TRBV7-9 and TRBJ1-4; no firm D call. V was trimmed by 5 bases and J by 4 bases, leaving 14 bases between them. Germline V gene lookup returns CDR1 SEHNR and CDR2 FQNEAQ (reference sequence). The CDR3 has 15 amino acids. CDR3 loop: CASSGRHWDNEKLFF. The DNA of the CDR3 is TGTGCCAGCAGCGGCCGACATTGGGATAATGAAAAACTGTTTTTT. The whole variable domain, remainder taken from reference TRBV7-9 and TRBJ1-4, is DTGVSQNPRHKITKRGQNVTFRCDPISEHNRLYWYRQTLGQGPEFLTYFQNEAQLEKSRLLSDRFSAERPKGSFSTLEIQRTEQGDSAMYLCASSGRHWDNEKLFFGSGTQLSVL.

This clone was recorded only once. The V and J genes are TRBV6-5 and TRBJ1-4, with D hard to call. Trimming stripped 0 bases from V and 8 bases from J, with 4 bases between. The CDR3 covers 12 residues. Germline CDR1 is MNHEY and CDR2 is SVGAGI. This chain's CDR3 is CASSYSREKLFF. Here the CDR3 DNA reads TGTGCCAGCAGTTACTCGAGGGAAAAACTGTTTTTT.

V and J are TRBV28 and TRBJ2-3; D is ambiguous. The CDR3 contains 14 residues. Trimming took 5 bases from V and 0 from J, leaving 9 bases between them. The germline gives CDR1 MDHEN, CDR2 SYDVKM. The DNA of the CDR3 is TGTGCCAGCAGTCCTTTCGGCAGCACAGATACGCAGTATTTT. As protein: CASSPFGSTDTQYF.

The chain combines TRBV11-2 with TRBJ1-2; D is ambiguous. This CDR3 is 15 amino acids long. Trimming removed 4 bases at V and 5 bases at J, with 17 bases between. CDR1 and CDR2 from the germline V gene are SGHAT and FQNNGV. The DNA for the CDR3 is TGTGCCAGCAGCTATGGATCACCGGGGTTGTATGGCTACACCTTC. Protein sequence: CASSYGSPGLYGYTF.

The V gene is TRBV6-6, the J gene TRBJ2-3; 7 nucleotides agree with TRBD2. CDR1 and CDR2 (germline): MNHNY, SVGAGI (reference sequence). This CDR3 region has 15 residues. V lost 4 bases and J lost 4; bases outside the gene matches: 8. DNA of the CDR3: TGTGCCAGCAGTTTGGGAGGGCCCCCCGCAGATACGCAGTATTTT. Translated, it gives CASSLGGPPADTQYF.

This chain connects TRBV10-1 to TRBJ2-2, with D perhaps matching TRBD2 (6 bases). CDR3 length: 16 residues. Germline loops: CDR1 WNHNN, CDR2 SYGVQD (reference sequence). V lost 1 base, J lost 2 bases, and 11 bases lay in between. CDR3 amino acids: CASSELGLSNTGELFF. CDR3 sequence (DNA): TGCGCCAGCAGTGAGTTGGGACTTTCCAACACCGGGGAGCTGTTTTTT.

This clone was picked up one time. This rearrangement joins TRBV28 to TRBJ2-7, with TRBD2 matching 12 bases. The germline V gene has CDR1 MDHEN and CDR2 SYDVKM. After removal of 6 bases from V and 0 bases from J, the junction contained 15 bases not matched to a gene. This CDR3 is built from 19 residues. The CDR3, as DNA: TGTGCCAGCAGGCAAACGGGGGGATGGACTAGCGGGACCTCCTACGAGCAGTACTTC. Translated: CASRQTGGWTSGTSYEQYF.

The J gene is TRBJ1-4, the V gene TRBV5-8; D ambiguous. The CDR3 is made up of 15 amino acids. Germline V lookup: CDR1 SGHTS, CDR2 YDEGEE. Between the trimmed V and J ends, which lost 4 bases and 4 bases, there was a span of 14 bases. CDR3 loop: CASSPRAVGNEKLFF. The CDR3 DNA is TGTGCCAGCAGCCCCCGGGCAGTCGGTAATGAAAAACTGTTTTTT.

V is TRBV7-9 and J is TRBJ2-7; D not resolved. Germline CDR1 SEHNR, CDR2 FQNEAQ (reference sequence). This CDR3 comprises 14 residues. Trimming removed 7 bases at V and 2 bases at J, with 15 bases between. In DNA form, the CDR3 reads TGTGCCAGCACCCCACCCGCGCGGACCTACGAGCAGTACTTC. It encodes CASTPPARTYEQYF.

This chain links TRBV7-8 with TRBJ2-3, with 7 bases fitting TRBD2. Germline lookup yields CDR1 SGHVS and CDR2 FQNEAQ. Germline trimming cut 5 bases from V and 6 bases from J; bases unmatched to any gene: 14. The CDR3 extends over 16 amino acids. CDR3 coding DNA: TGTGCCAGCAGCCCCAGACTAGCTTCTTCCGAGGATACGCAGTATTTT. As protein: CASSPRLASSEDTQYF.